This is a list of T cell receptor beta chains from one sample in a study of molecular identifiers for immune sequencing clone quantification. MiXCR, run by TCRdb on the PCR reads, gives a single entry per CDR3 protein. The data show more than 450,000 distinct CDR3 sequences, 20% to 25% seen once. Sequencing was carried out using naive CD8+ T cells from blood, with Jurkat cell RNA spiked in. The receptors derive from a human donor in good health. Some libraries in this study had Jurkat cell RNA spiked in. Both conserved end residues are part of each CDR3. A D gene is named only where the DNA matches it firmly. Rows may omit the clone size; those that give it use once, few, many or a size class.

abundance: -
v_gene: TRBV12-3/TRBV12-4
j_gene: TRBJ2-5
d_gene: TRBD1
len: 15
CDR3aa: CASSLAPGQMETQYF
CDR3nt: TGTGCCAGCAGTTTAGCGCCGGGACAGATGGAGACCCAGTACTTC

abundance: -
v_gene: TRBV21-1
j_gene: TRBJ1-5
d_gene: -
len: 10
CDR3aa: CASRGAAQHF
CDR3nt: TGTGCCAGCAGGGGTGCGGCCCAGCATTTT

abundance: few
v_gene: TRBV3-1
j_gene: TRBJ2-3
d_gene: -
len: 15
CDR3aa: CASSLPGAGRDTQYF
CDR3nt: TGTGCCAGCAGCCTTCCCGGCGCGGGGAGGGATACGCAGTATTTT

abundance: -
v_gene: TRBV30
j_gene: TRBJ2-1
d_gene: TRBD2
len: 13
CDR3aa: CAWSASSGHEQFF
CDR3nt: TGTGCCTGGAGTGCCTCTAGCGGGCATGAGCAGTTCTTC

abundance: many
v_gene: TRBV9
j_gene: TRBJ2-5
d_gene: -
len: 14
CDR3aa: CASSLLGTQETQYF
CDR3nt: TGTGCCAGCAGCCTACTAGGGACCCAAGAGACCCAGTACTTC

abundance: many
v_gene: TRBV11-2
j_gene: TRBJ2-6
d_gene: -
len: 15
CDR3aa: CASSEGVSGANVLTF
CDR3nt: TGTGCCAGCAGCGAAGGAGTCTCTGGGGCCAACGTCCTGACTTTC

abundance: -
v_gene: TRBV12-3/TRBV12-4
j_gene: TRBJ2-7
d_gene: TRBD1
len: 17
CDR3aa: CASSLAFRGDRDYEQYF
CDR3nt: TGTGCCAGCAGTTTAGCATTTAGGGGGGACAGGGACTACGAGCAGTACTTC

abundance: few
v_gene: TRBV6-6
j_gene: TRBJ1-4
d_gene: -
len: 15
CDR3aa: CASSYFDSYNEKLFF
CDR3nt: TGTGCCAGCAGTTACTTCGACAGTTATAATGAAAAACTGTTTTTT

abundance: many
v_gene: TRBV7-8
j_gene: TRBJ2-3
d_gene: -
len: 12
CDR3aa: CASSFARDTQYF
CDR3nt: TGTGCCAGCAGCTTTGCCAGGGATACGCAGTATTTT

abundance: -
v_gene: TRBV29-1
j_gene: TRBJ1-4
d_gene: -
len: 10
CDR3aa: CRYPASGLFF
CDR3nt: TGCAGGTACCCGGCCAGTGGACTGTTTTTT

abundance: few
v_gene: TRBV30
j_gene: TRBJ1-2
d_gene: -
len: 14
CDR3aa: CAWSDGTEFYGYTF
CDR3nt: TGTGCCTGGAGTGACGGGACCGAGTTCTATGGCTACACCTTC

abundance: many
v_gene: TRBV4-3
j_gene: TRBJ1-1
d_gene: TRBD1
len: 15
CDR3aa: CASSQGTGGEGEAFF
CDR3nt: TGCGCCAGCAGCCAAGGGACAGGGGGTGAGGGTGAAGCTTTCTTT

abundance: -
v_gene: TRBV24-1
j_gene: TRBJ2-7
d_gene: -
len: 13
CDR3aa: CATSDLNSYEQYF
CDR3nt: TGTGCCACCAGTGATTTGAACTCCTACGAGCAGTACTTC

abundance: few
v_gene: TRBV6-2/TRBV6-3
j_gene: TRBJ1-5
d_gene: -
len: 14
CDR3aa: CASREVGGNQPQHF
CDR3nt: TGTGCCAGCAGAGAGGTAGGGGGCAATCAGCCCCAGCATTTT

abundance: -
v_gene: TRBV20-1
j_gene: TRBJ2-2
d_gene: -
len: 13
CDR3aa: CSASKLNTGELFF
CDR3nt: TGCAGTGCTTCAAAGCTGAACACCGGGGAGCTGTTTTTT

abundance: -
v_gene: TRBV4-3
j_gene: TRBJ2-3
d_gene: -
len: 15
CDR3aa: CASSQDGLVGDTQYF
CDR3nt: TGCGCCAGCAGCCAAGATGGGCTAGTGGGGGATACGCAGTATTTT

abundance: few
v_gene: TRBV3-1
j_gene: TRBJ2-7
d_gene: TRBD1
len: 16
CDR3aa: CASSQDQPGQGYEQYF
CDR3nt: TGTGCCAGCAGCCAAGACCAACCGGGACAGGGATACGAGCAGTACTTC

abundance: few
v_gene: TRBV11-2
j_gene: TRBJ1-2
d_gene: -
len: 13
CDR3aa: CASSLAVHYGYTF
CDR3nt: TGTGCCAGCAGCTTAGCCGTGCACTATGGCTACACCTTC

abundance: -
v_gene: TRBV19
j_gene: TRBJ2-1
d_gene: TRBD2
len: 13
CDR3aa: CASSIVAGNEQFF
CDR3nt: TGTGCCAGTAGTATAGTAGCGGGTAATGAGCAGTTCTTC

abundance: -
v_gene: TRBV28
j_gene: TRBJ2-7
d_gene: -
len: 13
CDR3aa: CASRGNSDYEQYF
CDR3nt: TGTGCCAGCAGGGGGAATTCCGACTACGAGCAGTACTTC

abundance: -
v_gene: TRBV9
j_gene: TRBJ2-7
d_gene: TRBD2
len: 15
CDR3aa: CASSVGSGGAYEQYF
CDR3nt: TGTGCCAGCAGCGTAGGTAGCGGGGGGGCCTACGAGCAGTACTTC

abundance: few
v_gene: TRBV4-3
j_gene: TRBJ2-1
d_gene: TRBD2
len: 18
CDR3aa: CASSQDWRGGAVNNEQFF
CDR3nt: TGCGCCAGCAGCCAAGATTGGCGCGGGGGGGCCGTAAACAATGAGCAGTTCTTC

abundance: -
v_gene: TRBV20-1
j_gene: TRBJ2-5
d_gene: -
len: 11
CDR3aa: CSARDSKTQYF
CDR3nt: TGCAGTGCTAGAGATTCGAAGACCCAGTACTTC

abundance: many
v_gene: TRBV12-5
j_gene: TRBJ1-1
d_gene: -
len: 13
CDR3aa: CASAGLRSTEAFF
CDR3nt: TGTGCTAGTGCTGGATTGCGGTCCACTGAAGCTTTCTTT

abundance: many
v_gene: TRBV28
j_gene: TRBJ1-5
d_gene: -
len: 16
CDR3aa: CASSLQAGAFYQPQHF
CDR3nt: TGTGCCAGCAGCCTCCAAGCAGGGGCCTTCTATCAGCCCCAGCATTTT

abundance: many
v_gene: TRBV7-6
j_gene: TRBJ2-7
d_gene: -
len: 15
CDR3aa: CASSLDGGAGYEQYF
CDR3nt: TGTGCCAGCAGCTTAGATGGGGGCGCAGGCTACGAGCAGTACTTC

abundance: -
v_gene: TRBV2
j_gene: TRBJ2-7
d_gene: -
len: 15
CDR3aa: CASSDRDTWSHEQYF
CDR3nt: TGTGCCAGCAGTGATCGGGACACGTGGTCCCACGAGCAGTACTTC

abundance: -
v_gene: TRBV12-3/TRBV12-4
j_gene: TRBJ2-7
d_gene: TRBD1
len: 14
CDR3aa: CASRAGTGSYEQYF
CDR3nt: TGTGCCAGCCGCGCCGGGACAGGCTCCTACGAGCAGTACTTC

abundance: few
v_gene: TRBV14
j_gene: TRBJ2-7
d_gene: -
len: 15
CDR3aa: CASSQVHGGLEEQYF
CDR3nt: TGTGCCAGCAGCCAAGTCCATGGGGGTCTAGAGGAGCAGTACTTC

abundance: -
v_gene: TRBV5-6
j_gene: TRBJ1-1
d_gene: -
len: 14
CDR3aa: CASSTGLDRTEAFF
CDR3nt: TGTGCCAGCAGCACGGGGCTGGATAGGACTGAAGCTTTCTTT

abundance: many
v_gene: TRBV6-5
j_gene: TRBJ2-3
d_gene: -
len: 14
CDR3aa: CASSYYRSTDTQYF
CDR3nt: TGTGCCAGCAGTTACTACCGGAGCACAGATACGCAGTATTTT

abundance: many
v_gene: TRBV12-3/TRBV12-4
j_gene: TRBJ1-5
d_gene: -
len: 14
CDR3aa: CASSLMGSNQPQHF
CDR3nt: TGTGCCAGCAGTTTAATGGGAAGCAATCAGCCCCAGCATTTT

abundance: -
v_gene: TRBV12-3/TRBV12-4
j_gene: TRBJ2-2
d_gene: -
len: 14
CDR3aa: CASSLATVTGELFF
CDR3nt: TGTGCCAGCAGTTTAGCGACTGTTACCGGGGAGCTGTTTTTT

abundance: many
v_gene: TRBV29-1
j_gene: TRBJ2-7
d_gene: -
len: 9
CDR3aa: CSVAHEQYF
CDR3nt: TGCAGCGTTGCCCACGAGCAGTACTTC

abundance: many
v_gene: TRBV30
j_gene: TRBJ1-5
d_gene: -
len: 13
CDR3aa: CALGGIGNQPQHF
CDR3nt: TGTGCCTTAGGTGGTATAGGCAATCAGCCCCAGCATTTT

abundance: many
v_gene: TRBV5-1
j_gene: TRBJ2-7
d_gene: -
len: 13
CDR3aa: CASSLDSPYEQYF
CDR3nt: TGTGCCAGCAGCTTGGACAGCCCCTACGAGCAGTACTTC

abundance: many
v_gene: TRBV7-9
j_gene: TRBJ2-7
d_gene: TRBD2
len: 15
CDR3aa: CASSLDLAGGYEQYF
CDR3nt: TGTGCCAGCAGCTTAGATCTAGCGGGGGGATACGAGCAGTACTTC